The 20 T cell receptor beta chains listed next were all sequenced from one sample in a study. Using immunoSEQ multiplex PCR, the repertoire was profiled, and TCRdb retains in-frame clones only, with some absent. The profile shows some 70,000 clones, about 93% of them singletons. The specimen sequenced was PBMCs. The origin of the receptors is a man aged 35 to 55 with rheumatoid arthritis.

V usage is TRBV10-2 and J usage is TRBJ2-3, with D uncertain. The CDR3 contains 11 residues. V shed 4 bases and J shed 7 bases, with 6 bases lying between them. Germline V gene sequence: CDR1 WSHSY, CDR2 SAAADI. Here the CDR3 reads CASSVKYTQYF. The CDR3 region has the DNA TGCGCCAGCAGTGTCAAGTATACGCAGTATTTT.

The chain links TRBV3-1 (or the pseudogene TRBV3-2) to TRBJ2-5; D not certain. Germline V gene sequence: CDR1 LGHDT, CDR2 YNNKEL (reference sequence). This CDR3 comprises 11 residues. The V and J ends lost 4 bases and 1 base respectively, with 1 base between them. The chain's CDR3 is CASSLQETQYF. The CDR3 coding sequence is TGTGCCAGCAGCCTCCAAGAGACCCAGTACTTC.

V and J are TRBV6-4 and TRBJ1-2, with 10 bases lining up with TRBD1. Germline CDR1 MRHNA, CDR2 SNTAGT. V lost 4 bases and J lost 7; bases outside the gene matches: 0. This CDR3 has 12 amino acids. CDR3 DNA: TGTGCCAGCAGTGGACAGGGGGCTGGCTACACCTTC. It yields the protein CASSGQGAGYTF.

V gene TRBV13 combines with J gene TRBJ2-5; 9 bases match TRBD2. Trimming at V came to 1 base and at J to 2 bases, leaving 2 bases not matched to a gene. Germline lookup yields CDR1 PRHDT and CDR2 FYEKMQ (reference sequence). CDR3 length: 15 amino acids. The CDR3 coding sequence is TGTGCCAGCAGCTTAGTGCGGGGGGGACAAGAGACCCAGTACTTC. It is translated as CASSLVRGGQETQYF.

V gene TRBV7-9 combines with J gene TRBJ2-5; 7 positions agree with TRBD2. Trimming removed 5 bases from V and 1 base from J; junction bases left unmatched: 13. CDR3 size: 17 residues. CDR1 is SEHNR and CDR2 is FQNEAQ in the germline V gene (reference sequence). CDR3 sequence: CASSQQILADPQETQYF. CDR3 bases: TGTGCCAGCAGCCAACAGATCCTAGCGGATCCCCAAGAGACCCAGTACTTC. Looking up the rest from reference TRBV7-9 and TRBJ2-5 gives the full variable domain: DTGVSQNPRHKITKRGQNVTFRCDPISEHNRLYWYRQTLGQGPEFLTYFQNEAQLEKSRLLSDRFSAERPKGSFSTLEIQRTEQGDSAMYLCASSQQILADPQETQYFGPGTRLLVL.

The chain employs TRBV7-9 and TRBJ1-5; D is undetermined. Deletions cut 3 bases from V and 3 bases from J, with 9 bases between. CDR3 length equals 14 residues. CDR1 is SEHNR and CDR2 is FQNEAQ in the germline V gene (reference sequence). CDR3 loop: CASSFTTVNQPQHF. The CDR3, as DNA: TGTGCCAGCAGCTTTACCACAGTCAATCAGCCCCAGCATTTT. The full variable domain, in which reference TRBV7-9 and TRBJ1-5 provide the parts outside the CDR3, is DTGVSQNPRHKITKRGQNVTFRCDPISEHNRLYWYRQTLGQGPEFLTYFQNEAQLEKSRLLSDRFSAERPKGSFSTLEIQRTEQGDSAMYLCASSFTTVNQPQHFGDGTRLSIL.

The gene calls are TRBV14 and TRBJ2-3; D call uncertain. The length of the CDR3 is 15 residues. V lost 0 bases and J lost 0, with 7 bases in between. Germline values: CDR1 SGHDN, CDR2 FVKESK. Here the CDR3 reads CASSQETPSTDTQYF. CDR3 DNA: TGTGCCAGCAGCCAAGAAACGCCTAGCACAGATACGCAGTATTTT. The entire variable domain, with the rest obtained from reference TRBV14 and TRBJ2-3, is as follows: EAGVTQFPSHSVIEKGQTVTLRCDPISGHDNLYWYRRVMGKEIKFLLHFVKESKQDESGMPNNRFLAERTGGTYSTLKVQPAELEDSGVYFCASSQETPSTDTQYFGPGTRLTVL.

V and J are TRBV20-1 and TRBJ1-1, with D unclear. The ends were cut back, 6 bases at V and 5 bases at J, with 7 bases in the middle. The CDR3 consists of 10 residues. Per germline, CDR1 DFQATT and CDR2 SNEGSKA (reference sequence). This CDR3 is CSAEGTEAFF. The CDR3 DNA sequence: TGCAGTGCAGAAGGGACTGAAGCTTTCTTT.

The chain combines TRBV7-9 with TRBJ1-4; D not resolved. The V and J ends lost 4 bases and 5 bases respectively, with 8 bases between them. CDR3 length: 13 amino acids. From germline, CDR1 is SEHNR and CDR2 FQNEAQ (reference sequence). The CDR3 DNA reads TGTGCCAGCAGCTCATACCCCAATGAAAAACTGTTTTTT. It translates to CASSSYPNEKLFF.

The chain joins TRBV7-2 to TRBJ2-2; TRBD2 might be the D (6 bases). Trimming stripped 1 base from V and 3 bases from J, with 9 bases between. The germline V gene encodes CDR1 SGHTA and CDR2 FQGNSA. This CDR3 is built from 15 residues. The CDR3 sequence: CASSLVRGHTGELFF. The CDR3 DNA reads as TGTGCCAGCAGCTTAGTGCGGGGCCACACCGGGGAGCTGTTTTTT.

The genes are TRBV10-3 and TRBJ2-2; 9 nucleotides match TRBD1. V dropped 3 bases and J dropped 7; count of bases not matched to a gene: 6. The CDR3 is 15 residues long. Germline V lookup: CDR1 ENHRY, CDR2 SYGVKD. For the CDR3, the DNA is TGTGCCATCAGTGACCGGGACAGGGCGGTCGGGGAGCTGTTTTTT. Its protein is CAISDRDRAVGELFF.

This clone was counted a single time. The CDR3 protein is CASSPQSNSGYTF. The CDR3 DNA reads TGTGCCAGCAGTCCCCAATCGAATTCTGGCTACACCTTC. The rearrangement links TRBV12-3 or TRBV12-4 to TRBJ1-2; D call uncertain. This CDR3 spans 13 amino acids. V lost 5 bases and J 7 bases, leaving 14 bases between the germline ends.

The chain recombines TRBV7-2 with TRBJ2-1; TRBD1 might be the D (5 bases). V gave up 1 base and J gave up 6 bases, with 10 bases separating them. This CDR3 comprises 14 residues. Germline V gene sequence: CDR1 SGHTA, CDR2 FQGNSA. The CDR3 bases are TGTGCCAGCAGCTTAGTAAGGGGTAGCAATGAGCAGTTCTTC. It is translated as CASSLVRGSNEQFF.

V is TRBV18 and J is TRBJ1-6; 8 bases align to TRBD1. CDR3 length: 15 residues. Germline CDR1 reads KGHSH; CDR2 reads LQKENI. Trimming removed 2 bases from V and 10 bases from J; junction bases left unmatched: 7. The CDR3 spells CASSPRTGTDSPLHF. The CDR3, as DNA: TGTGCCAGCTCACCAAGGACAGGGACGGACTCACCCCTCCACTTT.

The rearrangement uses TRBV30 and TRBJ1-1; D is undetermined. The CDR3 is made up of 15 amino acids. Germline lookup yields CDR1 GTSNPN and CDR2 SVGIG (reference sequence). The V gene lost 5 bases and the J gene lost 1 base, with 17 bases spanning the gap. The CDR3 here is CAWDDSPAANTEAFF. The CDR3 DNA reads as TGTGCCTGGGATGATTCCCCTGCAGCGAACACTGAAGCTTTCTTT.

The V and J genes are TRBV18 and TRBJ2-1, with 8 bases lining up with TRBD1. V shed 0 bases, J shed 1 base, and the junction held 2 bases outside the gene matches. CDR3 length equals 16 residues. Germline V CDR1 and CDR2: KGHSH, LQKENI. This chain's CDR3 is CASSPPWTGSYNEQFF. CDR3 DNA: TGTGCCAGCTCACCACCTTGGACAGGGTCCTACAATGAGCAGTTCTTC.

This clone appeared once. The chain employs TRBV27 and TRBJ2-3, with D maybe TRBD1 (6 bases). Trimming cost V 2 bases and J 3 bases, with 12 bases left between them. The V gene's germline CDR1 is MNHEY and CDR2 SMNVEV (reference sequence). The CDR3 is made up of 15 amino acids. CDR3 DNA: TGTGCCAGCAGTTTACGTCAGGGGTGGACAGATACGCAGTATTTT. As protein: CASSLRQGWTDTQYF.

The J gene is TRBJ1-5, the V gene TRBV2, with unresolved D. Per the germline V gene, CDR1 is SNHLY and CDR2 is FYNNEI. CDR3 length: 15 amino acids. V was cut by 4 bases and J by 0 bases, with 10 bases left in between. Here the CDR3 reads CASSGGFNSNQPQHF. The DNA for the CDR3 is TGTGCCAGCAGTGGCGGATTTAATAGCAATCAGCCCCAGCATTTT.

This clone was found once. V usage is TRBV18 and J usage is TRBJ2-1; 14 bases are a match to TRBD2. Germline V CDR1 and CDR2: KGHSH, LQKENI. Germline trimming cut 3 bases from V and 7 bases from J; bases unmatched to any gene: 11. The CDR3 runs to 18 residues. The CDR3: CASSPETRGLAGVNEQFF. For the CDR3, the DNA is TGTGCCAGCTCACCCGAAACCCGGGGACTAGCGGGAGTAAATGAGCAGTTCTTC.

Only one count was recorded for this clone. The DNA of the CDR3 is TGTGCCAGCAGTTACGACAGGGGCTCTGAAGCTTTCTTT. Amino acid sequence: CASSYDRGSEAFF. The chain carries TRBV28 and TRBJ1-1, with TRBD1 matching over 8 bases. V was pared by 4 bases and J by 6 bases, with 4 bases of the junction left unmatched. Per the germline V gene, CDR1 is MDHEN and CDR2 is SYDVKM. The CDR3 has 13 amino acids.